The 30 T cell receptor beta chains reported below all come from one sample, sequenced in a study of blood T cells in healthy people across ages. A sample-barcoded 5' primer and a J-beta primer mix were used in a second PCR of roughly 7 to 11 cycles. TCRdb fed the 5' RACE reads into MiXCR, producing one record per CDR3 protein. This table holds under 2,000,000 distinct CDR3 sequences, just under 50% found once. The specimen was blood. All receptors derive from a woman aged 40 to 49 in good health.

The V call is TRBV6-5, the J call TRBJ2-7, with D perhaps TRBD2 (6 bases). The germline V gene encodes CDR1 MNHEY and CDR2 SVGAGI. This CDR3 comprises 15 residues. Trimming cost V 6 bases and J 4 bases, with 19 bases left between them. DNA of the CDR3: TGTGCCAGCAGCCCCCAGACTGTGGGGGGATACGAGCAGTACTTC. Translating it yields CASSPQTVGGYEQYF.

This chain joins TRBV7-2 and TRBJ2-4; D is unresolved. V was trimmed by 2 bases and J by 7 bases, leaving 15 bases between them. Per the germline V gene, CDR1 is SGHTA and CDR2 is FQGNSA. The CDR3 totals 15 residues. CDR3 loop: CASSLLGLGTNIQYF. The CDR3 nucleotides read TGTGCCAGCAGCTTACTGGGGTTGGGAACGAACATTCAGTACTTC.

As regards this clonotype: One end of the junction is discordant with germline, which a read error may explain. The CDR3 nucleotides are TGCGCCGGCAGCCGAACCGGGACTTCTGGAAATGAGCAGTTCTTC. Its translation is CAGSRTGTSGNEQFF. The chain employs TRBV4-3 and TRBJ2-1; D is possibly TRBD2 (6 bases). The CDR3 loop spans 15 amino acids. Germline V lookup: CDR1 LGHNA, CDR2 YSLEER.

J is TRBJ1-2 and V is TRBV4-2; D remains ambiguous. This CDR3 has 16 residues. V shed 1 base and J shed 5 bases, with 17 bases lying between them. Germline CDR1 is LGHNA and CDR2 is YNFKEQ. In DNA, the CDR3 is TGTGCCAGCAGCCAAGCCCAGGCGACCCCTTCTTATGGCTACACCTTC. Its protein is CASSQAQATPSYGYTF.

In its sample, this clonotype was seen a few times. This chain connects TRBV5-1 to TRBJ2-1, with 7 bases aligning to TRBD1. Germline V gene data show CDR1 as SGHRS and CDR2 as YFSETQ. This CDR3 is built from 15 residues. V shed 4 bases, J shed 10 bases, and the junction held 14 bases outside the gene matches. The CDR3 bases are TGCGCCAGCAGCCCAAATAAGGGACAGTCACGGGAGCAGTTCTTC. The encoded protein is CASSPNKGQSREQFF. Together with reference TRBV5-1 and TRBJ2-1, the CDR3 gives the full variable domain: KAGVTQTPRYLIKTRGQQVTLSCSPISGHRSVSWYQQTPGQGLQFLFEYFSETQRNKGNFPGRFSGRQFSNSRSEMNVSTLELGDSALYLCASSPNKGQSREQFFGPGTRLTVL.

Concerning this clonotype itself: This may be a read error, as it is one base from a much larger clone. The CDR3: CSVTDGAGPDTQYF. CDR3 DNA sequence: TGCAGCGTCACGGACGGGGCAGGTCCAGATACGCAGTATTTT. This chain uses TRBV29-1 with TRBJ2-3; tentatively, D is TRBD1 or TRBD2 (5 bases each). The germline gives CDR1 SQVTM, CDR2 ANQGSEA. Trimming stripped 6 bases from V and 4 bases from J, with 17 bases between. The length of the CDR3 is 14 residues.

This clonotype has only a few counts. The chain combines TRBV6-5 with TRBJ1-2, with 7 nucleotides matching TRBD1. J lost 8 bases, V lost 5 bases, and 14 bases had no gene match. The CDR3 covers 15 residues. Germline V gene lookup returns CDR1 MNHEY and CDR2 SVGAGI. The CDR3 reads CASSPLPGGSQGYTF. As DNA, the CDR3 is TGTGCCAGCAGTCCACTTCCAGGGGGATCACAGGGCTACACCTTC.

This rearrangement joins TRBV14 to TRBJ2-1, with TRBD2 matching 10 bases. The germline V gene encodes CDR1 SGHDN and CDR2 FVKESK. The CDR3 is 15 residues long. Unmatched junction bases numbered 9, after V lost 4 bases and J lost 9 bases. The CDR3 sequence: CASSPQRGGVGEQFF. DNA of the CDR3: TGTGCCAGCAGCCCCCAGCGGGGGGGCGTCGGTGAGCAGTTCTTC.

The V and J genes are TRBV6-6 and TRBJ1-5, with D unclear. Per germline, CDR1 MNHNY and CDR2 SVGAGI (reference sequence). V lost 8 bases, J lost 7 bases, and 15 bases lay in between. The CDR3 has 13 residues. This CDR3 reads CASVGPGPQPQHF. CDR3 bases: TGTGCCAGCGTGGGTCCGGGCCCCCAGCCCCAGCATTTT.

The rearrangement links TRBV5-1 to TRBJ2-7; D gene uncertain. With 3 bases removed from V and 2 bases from J, the gap between germline ends came to 12 bases. Per germline, CDR1 SGHRS and CDR2 YFSETQ. The CDR3 is made up of 14 amino acids. The CDR3 protein is CASSSQPGPYEQYF. CDR3 DNA: TGCGCCAGCAGCTCCCAGCCAGGTCCCTACGAGCAGTACTTC.

The gene calls are TRBV29-1 and TRBJ2-3, with D perhaps matching TRBD2 (7 bases). This CDR3 spans 13 amino acids. Trimming left V 4 bases short and J 5 bases short, with 13 bases between. Germline V gene data show CDR1 as SQVTM and CDR2 as ANQGSEA. The CDR3 DNA sequence: TGCAGCGTTGGGGAGGGGGGAAGAGATACGCAGTATTTT. It codes for CSVGEGGRDTQYF.

The CDR3 region is CASSSIVRSQETQYF. DNA of the CDR3: TGTGCCAGCAGCTCAATTGTCAGGAGTCAGGAGACCCAGTACTTC. This chain links TRBV11-2 with TRBJ2-7; D is ambiguous. The J call may be wrong; the DNA end is better matched by TRBJ2-5. From germline, CDR1 is SGHAT and CDR2 FQNNGV. This CDR3 has 15 residues.

This clonotype was detected only a few times. J is TRBJ2-5 and V is TRBV20-1; 11 nucleotides agree with TRBD2. The CDR3 is 14 residues long. Germline CDR1 and CDR2: DFQATT and SNEGSKA (reference sequence). J lost 0 bases, V lost 6 bases, and 3 bases had no gene match. CDR3 in DNA: TGCAGTGCACCTAGCGGGGGGAACCAAGAGACCCAGTACTTC. Translated: CSAPSGGNQETQYF.

The V gene is TRBV10-3, the J gene TRBJ2-7; 7 bases are a match to TRBD1. The CDR3 sequence is 16 residues long. The junction had 9 bases not matched to a gene; V was cut back by 1 base and J by 3 bases. Germline-derived CDR1 and CDR2 are ENHRY and SYGVKD. The CDR3, as DNA: TGTGCCATCAGTGAGTTCGGGACAGCCCTCGGCTACGAGCAGTACTTC. Its translation is CAISEFGTALGYEQYF.

The count of this clonotype is one. The chain links TRBV28 to TRBJ2-3; 7 bases are shared with TRBD2. CDR1 is MDHEN and CDR2 is SYDVKM in the germline V gene. The CDR3 has 17 residues. The V segment lost 5 bases and the J segment 2 bases; nucleotides outside the gene matches: 13. Here the CDR3 reads CASSPEGWAGATDTQYF. The DNA for the CDR3 is TGTGCCAGCAGTCCCGAAGGGTGGGCGGGAGCCACAGATACGCAGTATTTT.

This clonotype has a handful of counts. The CDR3 DNA reads TGCGCCAGCAGCCAAGATCGGGGCTGGGACCTGTACTTC. Amino acids: CASSQDRGWDLYF. The chain employs TRBV4-3 and TRBJ2-5; either TRBD1 or TRBD2 may supply D (5 bases each). This CDR3 has 13 residues. Trimming cost V 0 bases and J 13 bases, with 15 bases left between them. Germline V lookup: CDR1 LGHNA, CDR2 YSLEER.

This clonotype was seen a single time. V gene TRBV6-1 combines with J gene TRBJ1-5, with 8 nucleotides matching TRBD1. V lost 6 bases to trimming and J lost 4 bases; unmatched junction nucleotides: 5. In germline, CDR1 is MNHNS, CDR2 SASEGT. The CDR3 loop spans 14 amino acids. Here the CDR3 DNA reads TGTGCCAGCAGGGACAGGGAGAGTAATCAGCCCCAGCATTTT. Residues: CASRDRESNQPQHF.

The rearrangement links TRBV10-2 to TRBJ2-1; no clear D gene. The DNA end favors TRBJ2-7, so the J call may be wrong. Germline V CDR1 and CDR2: WSHSY, SAAADI. The CDR3 runs 11 residues. In DNA form, the CDR3 reads TGCGCCAGCGCGCCCTACAATGAGCAGTACTTC. This gives the protein CASAPYNEQYF.

The V call is TRBV5-1, the J call TRBJ1-1; D is uncertain. V lost 2 bases and J lost 11, with 16 bases in between. The CDR3 runs to 13 residues. The germline V gene encodes CDR1 SGHRS and CDR2 YFSETQ. The CDR3 region has the DNA TGCGCCAGCAGCTTCGAACTTTCTTGGAAGGCTTTCTTT. Amino acids: CASSFELSWKAFF.

The chain's CDR3 is CASSLKAGGPADTQYF. CDR3 bases: TGTGCCAGCAGCTTAAAGGCGGGGGGGCCGGCAGATACGCAGTATTTT. V and J are TRBV7-2 and TRBJ2-3; 9 positions match TRBD2. In germline, CDR1 is SGHTA, CDR2 FQGNSA. The CDR3 covers 16 residues. V dropped 2 bases and J dropped 4; count of bases not matched to a gene: 7.

V usage is TRBV7-9 and J usage is TRBJ2-3; no reliable D call. Per germline, CDR1 SEHNR and CDR2 FQNEAQ (reference sequence). Trimming shortened V by 10 bases and J by 4 bases, and 15 bases separated the two germline ends. This CDR3 is 13 amino acids long. CDR3: CATQKGYPDTQYF. DNA of the CDR3: TGTGCCACCCAAAAGGGTTATCCAGATACGCAGTATTTT.

This clonotype was detected only a few times. The rearrangement joins TRBV6-5 to TRBJ1-2; D is undetermined. CDR3 length: 16 amino acids. Germline V gene sequence: CDR1 MNHEY, CDR2 SVGAGI. Deletions cut 3 bases from V and 5 bases from J, with 19 bases between. CDR3 coding DNA: TGTGCCAGCAGTTATATCGCAGGCGGAAGACCTTATGGCTACACCTTC. As protein: CASSYIAGGRPYGYTF.

The rearrangement uses TRBV4-1 and TRBJ2-6, with 9 bases aligning to TRBD1. CDR1 MGHRA and CDR2 YSYEKL come from the germline V gene. The CDR3 runs 18 residues. The ends lost 3 bases at V and 1 base at J; junction bases unmatched: 7. The CDR3 is CASSQRDRVGSGANVLTF. The DNA of the CDR3 is TGCGCCAGCAGCCAGCGGGACAGGGTCGGTTCTGGGGCCAACGTCCTGACTTTC.

The V and J genes are TRBV15 and TRBJ2-3, with 8 bases lining up with TRBD1. Per the germline V gene, CDR1 is LNHNV and CDR2 is YYDKDF (reference sequence). The CDR3 runs to 16 residues. V lost 1 base to trimming and J lost 3 bases; unmatched junction nucleotides: 6. This chain's CDR3 is CATSRAPQGATDTQYF. The CDR3 coding sequence is TGTGCCACCAGCAGAGCCCCGCAGGGGGCTACAGATACGCAGTATTTT.

V gene TRBV3-1 combines with J gene TRBJ2-5; TRBD2 matches 8 bases. V lost 7 bases to trimming and J lost 5 bases; unmatched junction nucleotides: 12. Germline values: CDR1 LGHDT, CDR2 YNNKEL (reference sequence). This CDR3 region has 15 residues. This CDR3 reads CASTLSGGPGETQYF. For the CDR3, the DNA is TGTGCCAGCACCCTTTCGGGGGGGCCCGGGGAGACCCAGTACTTC.

The chain employs TRBV28 and TRBJ2-5; D gene ambiguous. The J call is uncertain, as TRBJ2-7 better fits the DNA end. The CDR3 has 14 residues. CDR1 and CDR2 from the germline V gene are MDHEN and SYDVKM. Written as DNA, the CDR3 is TGTGCCAGCAGTTCAGTGACCCCTAATAACGAGCAGTACTTC. Protein: CASSSVTPNNEQYF.

This clonotype was seen only a few times. The chain recombines TRBV7-6 with TRBJ2-1, with 7 bases that match TRBD1. V shed 4 bases and J 4 bases; nucleotides not matched to a gene: 7. Germline lookup yields CDR1 SGHVS and CDR2 FNYEAQ. The CDR3 length is 15 residues. The CDR3 DNA sequence: TGTGCCAGCAGCTCCAGACAGGGAGCATACAATGAGCAGTTCTTC. This gives the protein CASSSRQGAYNEQFF. The entire variable domain, with the rest obtained from reference TRBV7-6 and TRBJ2-1, is as follows: GAGVSQSPRYKVTKRGQDVALRCDPISGHVSLYWYRQALGQGPEFLTYFNYEAQQDKSGLPNDRFSAERPEGSISTLTIQRTEQRDSAMYRCASSSRQGAYNEQFFGPGTRLTVL.

The chain couples TRBV6-1 to TRBJ2-5, with D possibly matching TRBD1 (6 bases). Trimming removed 6 bases from V and 1 base from J, with 15 bases in between. Germline CDR1 and CDR2: MNHNS and SASEGT. The CDR3 extends over 15 amino acids. The DNA of the CDR3 is TGTGCCAGCAGGAAAAGACAGGACCGCCAAGAGACCCAGTACTTC. It encodes CASRKRQDRQETQYF.

The rearrangement joins TRBV25-1 to TRBJ1-2; D is unclear. This CDR3 spans 13 amino acids. V lost 8 bases to trimming and J lost 0 bases, with 10 bases between them. Germline CDR1 MGHDK, CDR2 SYGVNS. CDR3 region: CASRGGSNYGYTF. The CDR3 DNA reads as TGTGCCAGCCGTGGCGGATCTAACTATGGCTACACCTTC.

This clonotype has a handful of counts. This chain joins TRBV11-1 and TRBJ2-1, with 7 bases identical to TRBD1. This CDR3 comprises 18 residues. V lost 2 bases to trimming and J lost 0 bases; unmatched junction nucleotides: 10. CDR1 and CDR2 (germline): SGHAT, FQDESV (reference sequence). The DNA of the CDR3 is TGTGCCAGCAGCTTAAGGGACAGCTTCCCAAGCTCCTACAATGAGCAGTTCTTC. Protein product: CASSLRDSFPSSYNEQFF.